The source of this TCR beta chain is a study of blood T cell repertoires in COVID-19 (dated by TCRdb to 2020 to 2022). Background on the whole study: Collaborator samples came from the United States, Italy and Spain and covered acute and convalescent phases of COVID-19. The samples were drawn from two sources: the first 160 participants of the ongoing ImmuneRACE study, and 950 to 1,500 subjects contributed by 6 global collaborators. The dataset comprised deeply sampled blood TCRbeta repertoires from subjects exposed to, actively infected with, or recovered from COVID-19. Where HLA class I and class II types were available, the types were taken from metadata supplied by the sample provider, not from assay-based typing. Sample metadata almost always included a de-identified subject ID, COVID-19 status, age in years and sex. The repertoires were released in a freely available public database intended as a resource for research on the immune response to SARS-CoV-2. The prospective study material was composed of cDNA or gDNA derived from T cells, B-cell-depleted T cells, or PBMCs.

The germline V gene (reference sequence) supplies CDR1 SEHNR and CDR2 FQNEAQ. From cysteine to phenylalanine, the CDR3 is 14 amino acids long. Only the CDR3 DNA is retained, 42 bases long and in frame from the first base. Between the V and J ends, shortened by 1 base and 5 bases respectively, the junction contains 11 bases. Here is what the overall study found, with its caveats: How much clinical and demographic metadata was included differed by source and by participant, and the metadata was provided uncurated.

TCRbeta CDR3 regions were amplified from genomic DNA by means of the immunoSEQ Assay, a bias-controlled multiplex PCR. The source study handled its data this way. The number of nucleated cells in each sample was estimated by amplification of reference gene primers within the assay. To quantify the absolute abundance of each unique TCRbeta CDR3 rearrangement, sequence reads were collapsed and filtered. For each sample, productive Simpson clonality was calculated as the square root of Simpson's diversity index across productive rearrangements. What TCRdb holds here is the immuneACCESS table cut down to in-frame rearrangements. Part of the clones is not present; checked against another copy, under half of the missing clones reflect an unresolved V gene, and the others are unexplained. For V, J and clone size, that table is used; D and trimming come from the DNA. Within this sample are 60,000 to 65,000 clones, with 74% of them counted one time only. About 30% of the sample goes to the ten largest clones.

In this sample, this clone turned up a few times. No cognate antigen has been identified for it. Per-nucleotide qualities are absent, and no much larger clonotype sits a single base away. The collaborating institutions used their own protocols to collect whole blood in K2EDTA tubes. Collaborator samples were shipped for TCRbeta analysis as frozen whole blood, isolated PBMCs, or DNA extracted from either sample type. Sequenced material: peripheral blood. The chain links TRBV7-9 with TRBJ1-2; the best D guess is TRBD1, with 5 bases matching. This clonotype was obtained from a woman over 75 with acute or convalescent COVID-19. The DNA reads TGTGCCAGCAGCTTAGAGGTGTCAGGGTATGGCTACACCTTC. Its protein product is CASSLEVSGYGYTF.